This TCR beta chain stems from a study of T cell changes during pregnancy in multiple sclerosis (dated by TCRdb to between 2019 and 2020). Notes on the research overall: The study examined how the T cell repertoire changed over the course of pregnancy in women with multiple sclerosis.

Reading the germline V gene gives CDR1 SGHDT and CDR2 YYEEEE. Trimming removed 0 bases from V and 5 bases from J, leaving 12 bases between the germline ends. The CDR3 has 14 amino acids, counting the end cysteine and phenylalanine. The only DNA kept is the CDR3, 42 bases in frame from the first base. This clone came up once. This receptor's antigen is unknown. The input lacks base qualities; no much larger clone sits a single base away. Receptor amplification or capture employed the immunoSEQ multiplex PCR assay. This immuneACCESS table, as held by TCRdb, lists in-frame sequences with V and J called but not all clones. Of the missing ones, under half trace to an unresolved V gene in checked studies; the others have no known cause. Within this sample are around 100,000 clones, with roughly nine tenths of them counted one time only. 1% to 1.5% of the sample is taken by the ten largest.

This specimen was peripheral blood, taken in the second trimester of pregnancy. The chain was built from TRBV5-6 and TRBJ2-7; no D gene call is confident. The sequence came from a female donor with multiple sclerosis, enrolled in a pregnancy study. The sequenced DNA is TGTGCCAGCAGCTTGGCCCTAGACCTGGACGAGCAGTACTTC. It translates to CASSLALDLDEQYF.